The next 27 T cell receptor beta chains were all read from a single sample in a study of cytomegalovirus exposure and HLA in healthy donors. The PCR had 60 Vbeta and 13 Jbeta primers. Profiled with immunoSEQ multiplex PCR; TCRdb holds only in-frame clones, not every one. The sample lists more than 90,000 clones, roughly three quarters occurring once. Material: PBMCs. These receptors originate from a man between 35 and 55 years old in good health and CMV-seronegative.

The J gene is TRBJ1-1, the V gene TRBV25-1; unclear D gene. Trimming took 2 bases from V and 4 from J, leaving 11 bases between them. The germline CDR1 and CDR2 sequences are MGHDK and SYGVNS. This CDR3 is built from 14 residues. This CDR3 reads CASSETWRATEAFF. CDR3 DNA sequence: TGTGCCAGCAGTGAAACTTGGAGGGCCACTGAAGCTTTCTTT.

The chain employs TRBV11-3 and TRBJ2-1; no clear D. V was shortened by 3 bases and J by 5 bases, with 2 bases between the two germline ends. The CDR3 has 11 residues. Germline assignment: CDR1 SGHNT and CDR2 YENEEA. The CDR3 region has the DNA TGTGCCAGCAGCTTCAACAATGAGCAGTTCTTC. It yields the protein CASSFNNEQFF. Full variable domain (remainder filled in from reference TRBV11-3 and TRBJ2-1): EAGVVQSPRYKIIEKKQPVAFWCNPISGHNTLYWYLQNLGQGPELLIRYENEEAVDDSQLPKDRFSAERLKGVDSTLKIQPAELGDSAVYLCASSFNNEQFFGPGTRLTVL.

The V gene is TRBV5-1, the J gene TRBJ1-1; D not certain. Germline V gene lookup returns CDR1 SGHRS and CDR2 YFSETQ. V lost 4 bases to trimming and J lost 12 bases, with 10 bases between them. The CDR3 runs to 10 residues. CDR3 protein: CASSPRRTFF. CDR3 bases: TGCGCCAGCAGCCCCCGCAGAACTTTCTTT.

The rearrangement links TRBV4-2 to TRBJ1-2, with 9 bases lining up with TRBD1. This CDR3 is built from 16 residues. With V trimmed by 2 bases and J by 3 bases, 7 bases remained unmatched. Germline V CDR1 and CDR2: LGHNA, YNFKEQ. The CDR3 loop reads CASSQPGQGRDYGYTF. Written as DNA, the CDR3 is TGTGCCAGCAGCCAACCGGGACAGGGACGGGACTATGGCTACACCTTC.

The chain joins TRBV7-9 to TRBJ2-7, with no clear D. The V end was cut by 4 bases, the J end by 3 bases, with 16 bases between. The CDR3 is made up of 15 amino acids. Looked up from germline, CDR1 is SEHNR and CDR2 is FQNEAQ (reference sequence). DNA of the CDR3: TGTGCCAGCAGCTCGGGTCGCTCATCGGTCTACGAGCAGTACTTC. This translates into CASSSGRSSVYEQYF.

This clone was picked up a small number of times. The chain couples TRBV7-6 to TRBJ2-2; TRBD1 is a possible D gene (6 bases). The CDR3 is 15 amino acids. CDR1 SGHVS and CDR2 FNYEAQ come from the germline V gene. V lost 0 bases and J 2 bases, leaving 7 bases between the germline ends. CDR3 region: CASSLAGANTGELFF. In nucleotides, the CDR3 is TGTGCCAGCAGCTTAGCGGGGGCCAACACCGGGGAGCTGTTTTTT.

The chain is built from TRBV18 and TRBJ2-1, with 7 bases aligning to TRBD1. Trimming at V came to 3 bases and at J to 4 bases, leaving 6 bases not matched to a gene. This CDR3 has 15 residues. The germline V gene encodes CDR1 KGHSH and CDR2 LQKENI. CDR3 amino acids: CASSPLTGLYNEQFF. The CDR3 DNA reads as TGTGCCAGCTCACCGCTGACAGGGCTATACAATGAGCAGTTCTTC. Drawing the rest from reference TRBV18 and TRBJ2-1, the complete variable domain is NAGVMQNPRHLVRRRGQEARLRCSPMKGHSHVYWYRQLPEEGLKFMVYLQKENIIDESGMPKERFSAEFPKEGPSILRIQQVVRGDSAAYFCASSPLTGLYNEQFFGPGTRLTVL.

The CDR3 sequence: CASSQGRNNEQFF. In DNA form, the CDR3 reads TGCGCCAGCAGCCAGGGCCGTAACAATGAGCAGTTCTTC. V gene TRBV5-1 combines with J gene TRBJ2-1; D perhaps matches TRBD1 (5 bases). The CDR3 totals 13 residues. V lost 4 bases to trimming and J lost 5 bases, with 10 bases between them. Per the germline V gene, CDR1 is SGHRS and CDR2 is YFSETQ.

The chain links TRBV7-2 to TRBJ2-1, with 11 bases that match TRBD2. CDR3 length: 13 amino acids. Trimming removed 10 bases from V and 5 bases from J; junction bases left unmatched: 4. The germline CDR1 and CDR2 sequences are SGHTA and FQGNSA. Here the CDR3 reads CATRLAGHNEQFF. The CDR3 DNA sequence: TGTGCCACCCGACTAGCGGGACACAATGAGCAGTTCTTC.

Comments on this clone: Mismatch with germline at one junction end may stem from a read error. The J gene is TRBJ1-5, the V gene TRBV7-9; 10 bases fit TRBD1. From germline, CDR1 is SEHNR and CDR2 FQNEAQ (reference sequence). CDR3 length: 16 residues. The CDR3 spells CSSSLAGGQGNQPQHF. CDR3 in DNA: TGTTCCAGCAGCTTAGCCGGGGGACAGGGGAATCAGCCCCAGCATTTT.

CDR3 residues: CALRVINSPLHF. In nucleotides, the CDR3 is TGTGCCCTCAGGGTTATTAATTCACCCCTCCACTTT. The chain links TRBV14 to TRBJ1-6; D might be TRBD1 (5 bases). V was trimmed by 11 bases and J by 6 bases, leaving 11 bases between them. The CDR3 has 12 residues. CDR1 is SGHDN and CDR2 is FVKESK in the germline V gene. Using reference TRBV14 and TRBJ1-6 for the parts outside the CDR3, the full variable domain is EAGVTQFPSHSVIEKGQTVTLRCDPISGHDNLYWYRRVMGKEIKFLLHFVKESKQDESGMPNNRFLAERTGGTYSTLKVQPAELEDSGVYFCALRVINSPLHFGNGTRLTVT.

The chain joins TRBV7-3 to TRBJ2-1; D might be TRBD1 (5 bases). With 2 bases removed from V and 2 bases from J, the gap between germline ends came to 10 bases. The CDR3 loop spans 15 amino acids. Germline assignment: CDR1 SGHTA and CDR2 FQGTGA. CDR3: CASSLDSSPYNEQFF. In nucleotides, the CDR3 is TGTGCCAGCAGCTTAGACAGTTCCCCCTACAATGAGCAGTTCTTC.

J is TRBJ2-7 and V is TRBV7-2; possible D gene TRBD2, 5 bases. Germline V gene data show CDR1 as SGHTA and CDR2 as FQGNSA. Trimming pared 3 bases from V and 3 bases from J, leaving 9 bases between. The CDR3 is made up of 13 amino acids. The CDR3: CASSFGLNYEQYF. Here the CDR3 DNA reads TGTGCCAGCAGCTTCGGACTGAACTACGAGCAGTACTTC.

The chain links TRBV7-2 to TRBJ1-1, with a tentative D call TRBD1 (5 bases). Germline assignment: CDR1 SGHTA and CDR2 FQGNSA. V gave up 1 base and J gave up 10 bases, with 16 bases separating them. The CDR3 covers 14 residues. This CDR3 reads CASSLVGAGRGAFF. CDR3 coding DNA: TGTGCCAGCAGCTTAGTAGGGGCAGGGCGAGGAGCTTTCTTT.

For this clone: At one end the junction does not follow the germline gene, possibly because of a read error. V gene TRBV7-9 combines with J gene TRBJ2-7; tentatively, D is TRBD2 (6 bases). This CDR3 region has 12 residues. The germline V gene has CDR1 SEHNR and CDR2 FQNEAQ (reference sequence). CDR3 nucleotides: TGTTCCAGCAGCTCCCTTAGCGGAGAACCGTACTTC. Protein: CSSSSLSGEPYF.

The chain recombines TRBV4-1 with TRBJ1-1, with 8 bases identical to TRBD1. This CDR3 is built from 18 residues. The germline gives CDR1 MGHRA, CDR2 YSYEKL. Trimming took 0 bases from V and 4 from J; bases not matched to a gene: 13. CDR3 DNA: TGCGCCAGCAGCCAAGATAGTCCACAGGGGGGTTACGGCACTGAAGCTTTCTTT. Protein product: CASSQDSPQGGYGTEAFF.

The CDR3 loop reads CASSLVDRDYGYTF. Here the CDR3 DNA reads TGTGCCAGCAGCTTAGTGGACAGGGACTATGGCTACACCTTC. The chain combines TRBV7-2 with TRBJ1-2, with 8 nucleotides matching TRBD1. CDR3 length: 14 amino acids. Unmatched junction bases numbered 1, after V lost 1 base and J lost 3 bases. The V gene's germline CDR1 is SGHTA and CDR2 FQGNSA.

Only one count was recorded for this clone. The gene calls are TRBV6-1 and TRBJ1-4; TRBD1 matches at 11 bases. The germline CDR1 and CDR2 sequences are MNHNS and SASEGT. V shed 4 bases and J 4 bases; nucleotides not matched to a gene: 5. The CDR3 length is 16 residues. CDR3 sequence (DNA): TGTGCCAGCAGTGTAGGGACAGGGGGAGGTAATGAAAAACTGTTTTTT. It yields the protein CASSVGTGGGNEKLFF.

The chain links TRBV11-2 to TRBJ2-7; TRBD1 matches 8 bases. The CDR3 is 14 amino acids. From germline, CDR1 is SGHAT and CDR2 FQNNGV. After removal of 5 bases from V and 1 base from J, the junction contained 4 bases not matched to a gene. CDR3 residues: CASSPRTGSYEQYF. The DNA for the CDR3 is TGTGCCAGCAGCCCGAGGACAGGGTCCTACGAGCAGTACTTC. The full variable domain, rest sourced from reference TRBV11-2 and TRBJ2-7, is EAGVAQSPRYKIIEKRQSVAFWCNPISGHATLYWYQQILGQGPKLLIQFQNNGVVDDSQLPKDRFSAERLKGVDSTLKIQPAKLEDSAVYLCASSPRTGSYEQYFGPGTRLTVT.

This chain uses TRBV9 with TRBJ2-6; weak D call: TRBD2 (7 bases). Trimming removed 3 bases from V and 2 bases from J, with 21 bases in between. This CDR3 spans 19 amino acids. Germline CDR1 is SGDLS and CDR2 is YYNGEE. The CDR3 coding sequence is TGTGCCAGCAGCGGCCAACAAGGCGGGGGCCCTCCTGGGGCCAACGTCCTGACTTTC. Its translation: CASSGQQGGGPPGANVLTF.

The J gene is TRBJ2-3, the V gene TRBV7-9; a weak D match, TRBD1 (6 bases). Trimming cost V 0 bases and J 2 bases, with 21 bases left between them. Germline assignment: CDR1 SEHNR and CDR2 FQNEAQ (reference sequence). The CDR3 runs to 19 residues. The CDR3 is CASSLAQGQGLAITDTQYF. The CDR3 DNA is TGTGCCAGCAGCTTAGCGCAGGGACAAGGATTGGCAATCACAGATACGCAGTATTTT.

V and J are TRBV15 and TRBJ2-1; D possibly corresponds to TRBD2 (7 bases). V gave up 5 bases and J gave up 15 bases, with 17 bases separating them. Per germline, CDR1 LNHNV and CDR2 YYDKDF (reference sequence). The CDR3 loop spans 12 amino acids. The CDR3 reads CATSSYRGAGFF. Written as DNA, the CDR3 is TGTGCCACCAGCTCATACCGGGGGGCGGGGTTCTTC.

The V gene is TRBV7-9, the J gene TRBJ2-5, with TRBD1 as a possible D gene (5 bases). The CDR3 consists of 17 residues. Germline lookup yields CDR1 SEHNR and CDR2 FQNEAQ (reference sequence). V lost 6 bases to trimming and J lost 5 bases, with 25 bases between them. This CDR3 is CASSSGNRPRGEETQYF. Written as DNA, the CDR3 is TGTGCCAGCAGTTCAGGGAACAGGCCCCGCGGTGAGGAGACCCAGTACTTC. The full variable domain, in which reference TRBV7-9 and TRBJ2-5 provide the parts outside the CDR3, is DTGVSQNPRHKITKRGQNVTFRCDPISEHNRLYWYRQTLGQGPEFLTYFQNEAQLEKSRLLSDRFSAERPKGSFSTLEIQRTEQGDSAMYLCASSSGNRPRGEETQYFGPGTRLLVL.

CDR3 nucleotides: TGTGCCAGCAGCGGCGGGAGTGGCGGGGCGCCTGCTGAAGCTTTCTTT. This gives the protein CASSGGSGGAPAEAFF. V usage is TRBV7-9 and J usage is TRBJ1-1; a possible D gene is TRBD1 (5 bases). The V gene lost 5 bases and the J gene lost 6 bases, with 22 bases spanning the gap. CDR3 length: 16 residues. CDR1 is SEHNR and CDR2 is FQNEAQ in the germline V gene (reference sequence).

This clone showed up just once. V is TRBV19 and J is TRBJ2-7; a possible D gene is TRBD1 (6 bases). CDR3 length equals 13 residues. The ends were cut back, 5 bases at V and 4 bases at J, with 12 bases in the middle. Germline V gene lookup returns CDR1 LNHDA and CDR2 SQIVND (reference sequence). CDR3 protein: CASSPSQGYEQYF. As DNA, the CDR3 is TGTGCCAGTAGTCCATCCCAGGGGTACGAGCAGTACTTC.

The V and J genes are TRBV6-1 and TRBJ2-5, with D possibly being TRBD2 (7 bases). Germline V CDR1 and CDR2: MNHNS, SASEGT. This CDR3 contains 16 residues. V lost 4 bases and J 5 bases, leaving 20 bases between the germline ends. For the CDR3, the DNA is TGTGCCAGCAGTGCCCGCGGGGGCGGGAAGAGGGAGACCCAGTACTTC. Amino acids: CASSARGGGKRETQYF.

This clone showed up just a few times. The CDR3 nucleotides are TGTGCCAGCAGTTTAAACTCAGGGGGCGGGTACGAGCAGTACTTC. It is translated as CASSLNSGGGYEQYF. The chain joins TRBV27 to TRBJ2-7; TRBD1 agrees at 8 bases. Per the germline V gene, CDR1 is MNHEY and CDR2 is SMNVEV (reference sequence). CDR3 length: 15 amino acids. Trimming took 2 bases from V and 4 from J; bases not matched to a gene: 7.